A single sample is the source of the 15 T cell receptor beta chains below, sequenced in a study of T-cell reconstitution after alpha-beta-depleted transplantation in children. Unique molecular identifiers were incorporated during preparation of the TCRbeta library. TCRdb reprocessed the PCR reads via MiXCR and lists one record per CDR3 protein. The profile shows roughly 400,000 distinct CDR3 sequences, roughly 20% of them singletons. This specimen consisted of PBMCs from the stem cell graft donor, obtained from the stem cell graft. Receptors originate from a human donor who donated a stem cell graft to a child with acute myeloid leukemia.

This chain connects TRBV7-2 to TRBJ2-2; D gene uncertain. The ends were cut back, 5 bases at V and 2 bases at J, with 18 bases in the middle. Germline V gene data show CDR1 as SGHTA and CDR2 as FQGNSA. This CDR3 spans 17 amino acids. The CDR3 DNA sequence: TGTGCCAGCAGCCCCCCGAGGCTCGGCGTAAACACCGGGGAGCTGTTTTTT. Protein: CASSPPRLGVNTGELFF.

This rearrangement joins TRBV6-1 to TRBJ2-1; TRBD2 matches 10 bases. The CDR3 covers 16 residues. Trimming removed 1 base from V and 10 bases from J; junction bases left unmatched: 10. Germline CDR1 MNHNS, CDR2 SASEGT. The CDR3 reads CASSEVRASGSKEQFF. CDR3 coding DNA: TGTGCCAGCAGTGAAGTGAGGGCTAGCGGGAGCAAGGAGCAGTTCTTC.

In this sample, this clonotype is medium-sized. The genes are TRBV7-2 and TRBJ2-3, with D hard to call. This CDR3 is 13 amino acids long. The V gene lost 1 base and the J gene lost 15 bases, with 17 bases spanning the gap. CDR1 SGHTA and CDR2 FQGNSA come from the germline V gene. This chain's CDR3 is CASSLGSRFPVYF. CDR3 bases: TGTGCCAGCAGCTTAGGCTCTCGCTTCCCAGTTTATTTT.

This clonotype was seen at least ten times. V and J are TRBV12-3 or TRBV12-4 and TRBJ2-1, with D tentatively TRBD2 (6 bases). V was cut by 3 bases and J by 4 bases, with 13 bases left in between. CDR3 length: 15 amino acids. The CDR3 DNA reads TGTGCCAGCAGTTTTCTGCCTAGCGAGTACAATGAGCAGTTCTTC. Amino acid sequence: CASSFLPSEYNEQFF.

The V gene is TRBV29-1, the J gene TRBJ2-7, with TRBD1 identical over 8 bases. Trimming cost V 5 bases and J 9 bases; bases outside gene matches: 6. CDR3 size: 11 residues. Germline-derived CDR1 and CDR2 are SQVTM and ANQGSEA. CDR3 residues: CSVQGATGQYF. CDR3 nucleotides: TGCAGCGTTCAGGGGGCGACGGGGCAGTACTTC.

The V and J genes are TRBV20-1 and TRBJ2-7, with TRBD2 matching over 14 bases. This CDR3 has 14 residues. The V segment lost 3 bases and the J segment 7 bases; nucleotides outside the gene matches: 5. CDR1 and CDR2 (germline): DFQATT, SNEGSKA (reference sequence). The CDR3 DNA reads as TGCAGTGCTAGGGGGACTAGCGGGAGCGAAGAGCAGTACTTC. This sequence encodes CSARGTSGSEEQYF.

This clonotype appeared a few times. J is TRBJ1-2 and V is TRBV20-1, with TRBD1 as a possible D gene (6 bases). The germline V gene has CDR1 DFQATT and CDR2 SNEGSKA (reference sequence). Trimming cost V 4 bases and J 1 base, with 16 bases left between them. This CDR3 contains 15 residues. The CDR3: CSATPRDTYNYGYTF. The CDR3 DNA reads TGCAGTGCTACCCCTCGGGACACCTATAACTATGGCTACACCTTC.

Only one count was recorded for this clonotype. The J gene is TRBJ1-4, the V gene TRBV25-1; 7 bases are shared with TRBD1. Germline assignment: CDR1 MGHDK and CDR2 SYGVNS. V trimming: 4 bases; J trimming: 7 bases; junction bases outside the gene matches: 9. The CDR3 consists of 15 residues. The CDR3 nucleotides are TGTGCCAGCAGTGTGACCGGGACAGAAAGTGAAAAACTGTTTTTT. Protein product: CASSVTGTESEKLFF.

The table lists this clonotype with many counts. The CDR3 nucleotides are TGTGCCAGCAGCTTCGGGGGAGCCGACGAGCAGTACTTC. Translated, it gives CASSFGGADEQYF. This sequence joins TRBV7-9 and TRBJ2-7; the D gene is possibly TRBD2 (6 bases). CDR1 and CDR2 from the germline V gene are SEHNR and FQNEAQ (reference sequence). V was cut by 3 bases and J by 5 bases, with 11 bases left in between. The CDR3 length is 13 residues. Using reference TRBV7-9 and TRBJ2-7 for the parts outside the CDR3, the full variable domain is DTGVSQNPRHKITKRGQNVTFRCDPISEHNRLYWYRQTLGQGPEFLTYFQNEAQLEKSRLLSDRFSAERPKGSFSTLEIQRTEQGDSAMYLCASSFGGADEQYFGPGTRLTVT.

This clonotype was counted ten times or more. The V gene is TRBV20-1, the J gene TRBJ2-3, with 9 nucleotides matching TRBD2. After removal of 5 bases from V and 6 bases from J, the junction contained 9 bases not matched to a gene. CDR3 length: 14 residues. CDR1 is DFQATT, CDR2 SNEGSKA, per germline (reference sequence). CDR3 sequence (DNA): TGCAGTGCTCCTTACGTAGCGGGAGCTGATACGCAGTATTTT. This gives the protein CSAPYVAGADTQYF.

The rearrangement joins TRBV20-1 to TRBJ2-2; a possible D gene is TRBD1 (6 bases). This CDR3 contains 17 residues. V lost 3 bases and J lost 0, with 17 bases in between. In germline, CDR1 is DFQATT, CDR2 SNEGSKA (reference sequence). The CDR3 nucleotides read TGCAGTGCTAGGAACTACAGGGATCCCACGAACACCGGGGAGCTGTTTTTT. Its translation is CSARNYRDPTNTGELFF.

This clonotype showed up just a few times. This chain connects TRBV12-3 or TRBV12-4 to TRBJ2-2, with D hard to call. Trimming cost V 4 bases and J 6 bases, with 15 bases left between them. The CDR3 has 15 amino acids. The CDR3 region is CASSYSGVSPGELFF. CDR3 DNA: TGTGCCAGCAGTTATTCCGGCGTAAGCCCCGGGGAGCTGTTTTTT.

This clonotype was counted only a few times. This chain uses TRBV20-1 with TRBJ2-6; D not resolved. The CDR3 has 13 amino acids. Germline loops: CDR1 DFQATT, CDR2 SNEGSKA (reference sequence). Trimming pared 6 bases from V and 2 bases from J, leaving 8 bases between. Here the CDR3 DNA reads TGCAGTGCGGATGGCCCTGGGGCCAACGTCCTGACTTTC. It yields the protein CSADGPGANVLTF.

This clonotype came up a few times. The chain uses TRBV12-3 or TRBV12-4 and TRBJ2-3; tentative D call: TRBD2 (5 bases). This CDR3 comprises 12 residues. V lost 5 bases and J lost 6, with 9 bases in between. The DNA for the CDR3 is TGTGCCAGCAGTCCCGGGGTGGATACGCAGTATTTT. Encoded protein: CASSPGVDTQYF.

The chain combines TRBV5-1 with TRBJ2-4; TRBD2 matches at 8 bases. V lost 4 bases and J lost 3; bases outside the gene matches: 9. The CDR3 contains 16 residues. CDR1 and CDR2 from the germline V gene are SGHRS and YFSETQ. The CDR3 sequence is CASSTSGRGVKNIQYF. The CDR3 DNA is TGCGCCAGCAGCACCAGCGGGAGAGGGGTCAAAAACATTCAGTACTTC. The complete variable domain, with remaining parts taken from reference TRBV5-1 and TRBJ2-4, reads KAGVTQTPRYLIKTRGQQVTLSCSPISGHRSVSWYQQTPGQGLQFLFEYFSETQRNKGNFPGRFSGRQFSNSRSEMNVSTLELGDSALYLCASSTSGRGVKNIQYFGAGTRLSVL.